This TCR beta chain was identified in a study of blood T cells in healthy people across ages. Study information: Capture via template switching afforded approximately one barcoded beta molecule per two T cells.

Primed by a sample-barcoded 5' primer and a J-beta primer mix, a second PCR proceeded for about 7 to 11 cycles. One entry per CDR3 protein results from TCRdb running MiXCR on the 5' RACE reads. The repertoire holds hundreds of thousands of distinct CDR3 sequences, with roughly 25% as singletons. This CDR3 has 13 residues. The germline V gene has CDR1 DFQATT and CDR2 SNEGSKA (reference sequence). The V end was cut by 2 bases, the J end by 6 bases, with 11 bases between. Another study also made use of these data, one on T cells of mothers and their children.

V usage is TRBV20-1 and J usage is TRBJ2-1; D is uncertain. The TCR sequence derives from a boy aged 5-17 years in good health. The specimen was blood. The CDR3 loop is CSARSAGSNEQFF. DNA for the CDR3: TGCAGTGCTAGATCGGCAGGCAGCAATGAGCAGTTCTTC.